The entry that follows covers one TCR beta chain sequence. What it binds is unknown. Data came from immunoSEQ multiplex PCR; TCRdb stores just in-frame clones and leaves some out. This sample carries 15,000 to 19,000 clones, more than 80% of them seen once, and the ten largest clones take 13%. This record comes from a study of Tregs in tolerant kidney transplant recipients. General observations from the study: Expanding Tregs on activated donor B cells appeared to best identify donor-specific TCRbeta clones.

The CDR3 has 13 residues. Between the trimmed V and J ends, which lost 4 bases and 5 bases, there was a span of 13 bases. The germline CDR1 and CDR2 sequences are SGDLS and YYNGEE. This receptor was obtained from a human donor in good health. The V call is TRBV9, the J call TRBJ2-7, with D possibly TRBD1 on 5 matching bases. Sequencing input: CD8+ T cells from blood. The CDR3 bases are TGTGCCAGCAGCCCTAGGGGCAGGGACGAGCAGTACTTC. The encoded protein is CASSPRGRDEQYF.